Below are 18 T cell receptor beta chains sequenced from a single sample in a study of regulatory dendritic cells for organ transplantation. No antigen has been identified for these receptors. Sorted subsets were CFSE-labeled and cultured four to six days with allogeneic dendritic cells. TCRdb's copy holds only in-frame clones and misses some; the assay was immunoSEQ multiplex PCR. This table has 20,000 to 25,000 clones, approximately 83% appearing once. The sequenced material came from naive CD4+ T cells from blood cultured with regulatory dendritic cells. Sample subset: CD45RA+ naive T cells. All receptors come from a human donor in good health.

The CDR3 region has the DNA TGTGCCAGCTCACCACCCCTACCCGCTAACTATGGCTACACCTTC. Translation gives CASSPPLPANYGYTF. The genes are TRBV18 and TRBJ1-2, with no clear D. The ends were cut back, 0 bases at V and 0 bases at J, with 8 bases in the middle. The CDR3 covers 15 residues. Germline values: CDR1 KGHSH, CDR2 LQKENI. Complete variable domain (other parts from reference TRBV18 and TRBJ1-2): NAGVMQNPRHLVRRRGQEARLRCSPMKGHSHVYWYRQLPEEGLKFMVYLQKENIIDESGMPKERFSAEFPKEGPSILRIQQVVRGDSAAYFCASSPPLPANYGYTFGSGTRLTVV.

The V and J genes are TRBV7-2 and TRBJ2-1; D is ambiguous. Germline assignment: CDR1 SGHTA and CDR2 FQGNSA. Trimming shortened V by 1 base and J by 6 bases, and 7 bases separated the two germline ends. This CDR3 region has 13 residues. CDR3 sequence (DNA): TGTGCCAGCAGCTTAGTCGGCGTCAATGAGCAGTTCTTC. It encodes CASSLVGVNEQFF.

The chain joins TRBV21-1 to TRBJ2-1; the D segment call TRBD1 is taken from the table without a DNA check. TRBV21-1 is a pseudogene locus. This CDR3 has 15 amino acids. The CDR3 DNA reads as TGTGCCAGCAGCAAAAGGCAACAGATTTACAATGAGCAGTTCTTC. Translated, it gives CASSKRQQIYNEQFF.

The rearrangement uses TRBV7-2 and TRBJ2-5; TRBD2 matches at 13 bases. Trimming at V came to 5 bases and at J to 5 bases, leaving 8 bases not matched to a gene. Germline CDR1 is SGHTA and CDR2 is FQGNSA. This CDR3 comprises 16 residues. The CDR3 reads CASSLGTSGEGETQYF. The CDR3 DNA is TGTGCCAGCAGCCTCGGGACTAGCGGGGAGGGGGAGACCCAGTACTTC.

The V call is TRBV5-1, the J call TRBJ2-3; D is unclear. Germline values: CDR1 SGHRS, CDR2 YFSETQ. V was clipped by 3 bases and J by 6 bases, with 14 bases between them. The CDR3 is made up of 14 amino acids. CDR3 region: CASSSPDPRDTQYF. The CDR3 nucleotides read TGCGCCAGCAGCTCCCCGGACCCTCGGGATACGCAGTATTTT.

The chain has TRBV5-5 and TRBJ2-6; D gene uncertain. Per the germline V gene, CDR1 is SGHKS and CDR2 is YYEKEE (reference sequence). The germline V and J ends were trimmed by 0 bases and 0 bases, with 7 bases remaining between them. The CDR3 covers 16 residues. The CDR3 coding sequence is TGTGCCAGCAGCTTGGGTGGTACCTCTGGGGCCAACGTCCTGACTTTC. This codes for CASSLGGTSGANVLTF.

V usage is TRBV28 and J usage is TRBJ1-5, with 7 bases that match TRBD1. The CDR3 runs 15 residues. With V trimmed by 6 bases and J by 2 bases, 7 bases remained unmatched. CDR1 is MDHEN and CDR2 is SYDVKM in the germline V gene. For the CDR3, the DNA is TGTGCCAGCAGCCTGGGAGGGGGCGGCAATCAGCCCCAGCATTTT. Translation gives CASSLGGGGNQPQHF.

This chain joins TRBV6-5 and TRBJ2-7, with 8 bases that match TRBD2. Germline V gene sequence: CDR1 MNHEY, CDR2 SVGAGI. The CDR3 runs to 15 residues. Losses at the gene ends were 1 base for V and 0 bases for J; bases not matched to a gene: 2. Written as DNA, the CDR3 is TGTGCCAGCAGTTACTTTGCGGGGGGCTCCTACGAGCAGTACTTC. Its protein is CASSYFAGGSYEQYF.

This chain joins TRBV4-3 and TRBJ2-3, with 16 bases identical to TRBD2. Trimming cost V 1 base and J 1 base; bases outside gene matches: 5. CDR3 length equals 19 residues. The germline V gene has CDR1 LGHNA and CDR2 YSLEER. This chain's CDR3 is CASSQAGLAGGSGTDTQYF. The CDR3 nucleotides read TGCGCCAGCAGCCAAGCGGGACTAGCGGGGGGGTCGGGCACAGATACGCAGTATTTT.

V and J are TRBV27 and TRBJ1-4; possibly TRBD1 for D (5 bases). The CDR3 length is 14 residues. With 8 bases removed from V and 8 bases from J, the gap between germline ends came to 18 bases. CDR1 and CDR2 from the germline V gene are MNHEY and SMNVEV (reference sequence). This chain's CDR3 is CASQASGTGEKLFF. The CDR3 DNA reads as TGTGCCAGCCAAGCCTCCGGGACGGGAGAAAAACTGTTTTTT.

The chain carries TRBV7-2 and TRBJ2-1, with 7 bases aligning to TRBD1. CDR1 is SGHTA, CDR2 FQGNSA, per germline. The length of the CDR3 is 15 residues. V was pared by 5 bases and J by 0 bases, with 4 bases of the junction left unmatched. CDR3 DNA: TGTGCCAGCAGCGACAGGGCGTTCTCCTACAATGAGCAGTTCTTC. Residues: CASSDRAFSYNEQFF.

The rearrangement joins TRBV4-3 to TRBJ2-7, with TRBD2 identical over 10 bases. This CDR3 has 15 residues. V trimming: 0 bases; J trimming: 3 bases; junction bases outside the gene matches: 2. Germline CDR1 reads LGHNA; CDR2 reads YSLEER. The chain's CDR3 is CASSQDPSGGYEQYF. Written as DNA, the CDR3 is TGCGCCAGCAGCCAAGACCCTAGCGGGGGCTACGAGCAGTACTTC.

The chain has TRBV28 and TRBJ2-1; 11 nucleotides match TRBD2. CDR1 is MDHEN and CDR2 is SYDVKM in the germline V gene. V lost 8 bases and J lost 12; bases outside the gene matches: 9. The CDR3 length is 13 residues. CDR3 sequence (DNA): TGTGCCAGCTTGGGACTAGCGGCCTTGGGGCAGTTCTTC. This translates into CASLGLAALGQFF.

The chain links TRBV18 to TRBJ2-7; D remains unclear. Trimming left V 3 bases short and J 5 bases short, with 11 bases between. Germline CDR1 is KGHSH and CDR2 is LQKENI. The CDR3 runs to 13 residues. The CDR3 DNA follows: TGTGCCAGCTCACCCGGTCTGGCTGACGAGCAGTACTTC. It is translated as CASSPGLADEQYF.

This clone was seen a handful of times. The chain uses TRBV10-3 and TRBJ1-2; D gene ambiguous. The V end was cut by 2 bases, the J end by 3 bases, with 4 bases between. Germline CDR1 reads ENHRY; CDR2 reads SYGVKD. There are 12 residues in the CDR3. DNA for the CDR3: TGTGCCATCAGTGAGGGGGACTATGGCTACACCTTC. Residues: CAISEGDYGYTF.

The V gene is TRBV7-8, the J gene TRBJ1-5; 8 nucleotides align to TRBD1. This CDR3 is 16 amino acids long. CDR1 is SGHVS and CDR2 is FQNEAQ in the germline V gene. With V trimmed by 5 bases and J by 4 bases, 10 bases remained unmatched. CDR3 DNA: TGTGCCAGCAGCCTGGGGGACAGGCCTCTAAATCAGCCCCAGCATTTT. Its translation: CASSLGDRPLNQPQHF. Looking up the rest from reference TRBV7-8 and TRBJ1-5 gives the full variable domain: GAGVSQSPRYKVAKRGQDVALRCDPISGHVSLFWYQQALGQGPEFLTYFQNEAQLDKSGLPSDRFFAERPEGSVSTLKIQRTQQEDSAVYLCASSLGDRPLNQPQHFGDGTRLSIL.

This clone is a singleton in its sample. The chain couples TRBV15 to TRBJ2-5, with TRBD2 identical over 11 bases. This CDR3 has 18 residues. The ends lost 0 bases at V and 0 bases at J; junction bases unmatched: 6. CDR1 and CDR2 from the germline V gene are LNHNV and YYDKDF (reference sequence). The chain's CDR3 is CATSREPGLAVYQETQYF. CDR3 DNA: TGTGCCACCAGCAGAGAGCCGGGACTAGCGGTGTACCAAGAGACCCAGTACTTC.

This chain uses TRBV30 with TRBJ1-2; a possible D gene is TRBD1 (5 bases). With 3 bases removed from V and 6 bases from J, the gap between germline ends came to 17 bases. Germline CDR1 GTSNPN, CDR2 SVGIG (reference sequence). The CDR3 is 14 residues long. The DNA for the CDR3 is TGTGCCTGGAGCGCCTCGGGACGGAACCATGGCTACACCTTC. This encodes CAWSASGRNHGYTF.